A single sample gave rise to the 31 T cell receptor beta chains below, sequenced in a study of T cell responses to AZD1222 COVID-19 vaccine. TCRdb's copy holds only in-frame clones and misses some; the assay was immunoSEQ multiplex PCR. The table records some 120,000 clones, less than 95% of them present only once. The sample in question was peripheral blood, obtained on day 0 of MenACWY control vaccination. The receptor set was obtained from an adult in good health.

CDR3 sequence: CASSQSLRLNTEAFF. The CDR3 DNA reads as TGTGCCAGCAGCCAATCTCTACGGCTGAACACTGAAGCTTTCTTT. The chain combines TRBV16 with TRBJ1-1; D is unclear. CDR3 length: 15 amino acids. Trimming took off 0 bases at V and 0 bases at J, with 8 bases between the two ends. CDR1 and CDR2 from the germline V gene are KGHSY and FQNENV.

This clone was recorded a few times. The chain uses TRBV28 and TRBJ2-5; 9 bases line up with TRBD1. The CDR3 loop spans 13 amino acids. Trimming cost V 5 bases and J 3 bases; bases outside gene matches: 1. Per the germline V gene, CDR1 is MDHEN and CDR2 is SYDVKM. CDR3 in DNA: TGTGCCAGCAGTAGGGACAGGGAAGAGACCCAGTACTTC. Amino acids: CASSRDREETQYF.

The V gene is TRBV27, the J gene TRBJ2-3; D may be TRBD2 (7 bases). The ends were cut back, 6 bases at V and 2 bases at J, with 15 bases in the middle. From germline, CDR1 is MNHEY and CDR2 SMNVEV (reference sequence). The CDR3 length is 15 residues. CDR3 protein: CASRRGGAFTDTQYF. The CDR3 region has the DNA TGTGCCAGCAGAAGAGGGGGGGCCTTCACAGATACGCAGTATTTT.

The V call is TRBV18, the J call TRBJ2-5; TRBD2 aligns across 8 bases. The CDR3 covers 16 residues. Germline V gene data show CDR1 as KGHSH and CDR2 as LQKENI. J lost 1 base, V lost 4 bases, and 8 bases had no gene match. The CDR3 sequence is CASSLGGGRIQETQYF. As DNA, the CDR3 is TGTGCCAGCTCACTGGGAGGCGGGAGGATCCAAGAGACCCAGTACTTC.

The gene calls are TRBV7-9 and TRBJ1-2; the match to TRBD1 covers 8 bases. Germline values: CDR1 SEHNR, CDR2 FQNEAQ (reference sequence). The CDR3 totals 16 residues. Trimming cost V 4 bases and J 4 bases; bases outside gene matches: 11. The CDR3: CASSSPPGQAAYGYTF. The CDR3 DNA reads TGTGCCAGCAGCTCACCGCCGGGACAGGCGGCCTATGGCTACACCTTC.

The chain recombines TRBV19 with TRBJ2-7; D gene uncertain. Per the germline V gene, CDR1 is LNHDA and CDR2 is SQIVND (reference sequence). Deletions cut 1 base from V and 3 bases from J, with 13 bases between. The CDR3 consists of 15 residues. CDR3 nucleotides: TGTGCCAGTAGTATAGCCTCAGGACCGGGCTACGAGCAGTACGTC. It translates to CASSIASGPGYEQYV.

The CDR3 DNA reads as TGTGCCAGCAGCCAATATCGGGGCGGCAATGAGCAGTTCTTC. Amino acids: CASSQYRGGNEQFF. The V gene is TRBV3-1 (or the pseudogene TRBV3-2), the J gene TRBJ2-1, with D tentatively TRBD1 or TRBD2 (5 bases each). The V gene's germline CDR1 is LGHDT and CDR2 YNNKEL (reference sequence). V lost 2 bases, J lost 6 bases, and 11 bases lay in between. The CDR3 has 14 residues.

J is TRBJ1-1 and V is TRBV7-8, with D unclear. V was pared by 5 bases and J by 0 bases, with 16 bases between. Germline V CDR1 and CDR2: SGHVS, FQNEAQ. CDR3 length: 16 residues. In DNA form, the CDR3 reads TGTGCCAGCAGCCCCCTCTCCTTGACCTTGAACACTGAAGCTTTCTTT. Amino acids: CASSPLSLTLNTEAFF.

This chain uses TRBV9 with TRBJ2-5; 10 bases align to TRBD2. Germline CDR1 SGDLS, CDR2 YYNGEE. J lost 5 bases, V lost 4 bases, and 11 bases had no gene match. CDR3 length: 16 amino acids. Here the CDR3 DNA reads TGTGCCAGCAGCCTAGACGGACTAGCGGTGTTGGAGACCCAGTACTTC. Protein: CASSLDGLAVLETQYF.

This chain connects TRBV28 to TRBJ1-4; D might be TRBD1 (6 bases). Germline loops: CDR1 MDHEN, CDR2 SYDVKM. CDR3 length: 14 residues. V dropped 3 bases and J dropped 3 bases, with 8 bases sitting between them. The CDR3 DNA reads TGTGCCAGCAGTTTTCAGGGGCCTAATGAAAAACTGTTTTTT. Its translation: CASSFQGPNEKLFF.

The gene calls are TRBV7-9 and TRBJ1-2; 7 bases fit TRBD1. Looked up from germline, CDR1 is SEHNR and CDR2 is FQNEAQ (reference sequence). J was trimmed by 14 bases and V by 5 bases; bases with no gene match: 14. This CDR3 spans 13 amino acids. CDR3 coding DNA: TGTGCCAGCAGCGGCCGGGACAGCTCCCATTCGACCTTC. Amino acid sequence: CASSGRDSSHSTF. Filled out from reference TRBV7-9 and TRBJ1-2, the complete variable domain reads DTGVSQNPRHKITKRGQNVTFRCDPISEHNRLYWYRQTLGQGPEFLTYFQNEAQLEKSRLLSDRFSAERPKGSFSTLEIQRTEQGDSAMYLCASSGRDSSHSTFGSGTRLTVV.

This sequence joins TRBV5-3 and TRBJ1-5; perhaps TRBD1 as D (5 bases). TRBV5-3 is known as an ORF, though its function is uncertain. The CDR3 consists of 15 residues. V was cut by 5 bases and J by 3 bases, with 15 bases left in between. The CDR3 is CARRDDSANNQPQHF. The CDR3 nucleotides are TGTGCCAGAAGAGATGACAGCGCAAACAATCAGCCCCAGCATTTT.

The DNA for the CDR3 is TGTGCCACCAGCAGAGGGGGTCTTTATGGCTACACCTTC. Its translation is CATSRGGLYGYTF. The rearrangement uses TRBV15 and TRBJ1-2; D ambiguous. Germline-derived CDR1 and CDR2 are LNHNV and YYDKDF (reference sequence). The V end was cut by 1 base, the J end by 5 bases, with 8 bases between. The CDR3 is made up of 13 amino acids.

The chain joins TRBV9 to TRBJ2-3; 10 bases match TRBD2. CDR1 is SGDLS and CDR2 is YYNGEE in the germline V gene. This CDR3 comprises 16 residues. The junction had 7 bases not matched to a gene; V was cut back by 0 bases and J by 6 bases. CDR3 loop: CASSVALAGVMDTQYF. In nucleotides, the CDR3 is TGTGCCAGCAGCGTAGCGCTAGCGGGAGTTATGGATACGCAGTATTTT. Looking up the rest from reference TRBV9 and TRBJ2-3 gives the full variable domain: DSGVTQTPKHLITATGQRVTLRCSPRSGDLSVYWYQQSLDQGLQFLIQYYNGEERAKGNILERFSAQQFPDLHSELNLSSLELGDSALYFCASSVALAGVMDTQYFGPGTRLTVL.

This chain links TRBV3-1 (or the pseudogene TRBV3-2) with TRBJ2-7; the D gene is possibly TRBD2 (5 bases). CDR1 is LGHDT and CDR2 is YNNKEL in the germline V gene (reference sequence). V was clipped by 0 bases and J by 2 bases, with 23 bases between them. The CDR3 consists of 19 residues. CDR3 loop: CASSQEFRSGRRATYEQYV. The CDR3 nucleotides are TGTGCCAGCAGCCAAGAGTTCCGCAGCGGAAGACGCGCTACCTACGAGCAGTACGTC.

This clone was recorded only once. The chain joins TRBV28 to TRBJ2-1, with D possibly matching TRBD2 (6 bases). CDR1 and CDR2 from the germline V gene are MDHEN and SYDVKM. CDR3 length equals 14 residues. V was shortened by 3 bases and J by 2 bases, with 8 bases between the two germline ends. The CDR3 is CASSFGGAYNEQFF. CDR3 in DNA: TGTGCCAGCAGTTTTGGAGGGGCCTACAATGAGCAGTTCTTC.

The rearrangement joins TRBV11-1 to TRBJ1-4; 7 bases line up with TRBD1. V lost 5 bases to trimming and J lost 8 bases; unmatched junction nucleotides: 11. This CDR3 has 15 amino acids. CDR1 is SGHAT, CDR2 FQDESV, per germline (reference sequence). The chain's CDR3 is CASSDERQGGEKLFF. The CDR3 DNA reads TGTGCCAGCAGCGATGAACGACAGGGCGGGGAAAAACTGTTTTTT.

In the case of this clone: At one end, the junction sequence differs from germline, possibly due to a read error. The chain is built from TRBV19 and TRBJ2-1, with 8 bases matching TRBD2. Germline V CDR1 and CDR2: LNHDA, SQIVND (reference sequence). The CDR3 has 13 amino acids. CDR3 residues: CASSIEPGLVVLF. CDR3 in DNA: TGTGCCAGTAGTATAGAGCCGGGACTAGTGGTTCTCTTC.

CDR3 in DNA: TGTGCCAGCACCAGGGTAAATTCACCCCTCCACTTT. It encodes CASTRVNSPLHF. The genes are TRBV2 and TRBJ1-6, with D possibly matching TRBD1 (5 bases). Trimming cost V 7 bases and J 7 bases, with 8 bases left between them. Germline V gene data show CDR1 as SNHLY and CDR2 as FYNNEI. The CDR3 has 12 amino acids.

V is TRBV4-2 and J is TRBJ1-2; D unresolved. CDR1 and CDR2 from the germline V gene are LGHNA and YNFKEQ. This CDR3 comprises 15 residues. Trimming removed 0 bases at V and 3 bases at J, with 11 bases between. The CDR3 is CASSQDEQSDYGYTF. The CDR3 bases are TGTGCCAGCAGCCAAGATGAACAGTCAGACTATGGCTACACCTTC.

The chain combines TRBV30 with TRBJ2-7; the D gene is possibly TRBD2 (6 bases). Deletions cut 8 bases from V and 2 bases from J, with 19 bases between. The CDR3 is 14 amino acids. The V gene's germline CDR1 is GTSNPN and CDR2 SVGIG (reference sequence). The CDR3 coding sequence is TGTGCCGGGATAGGGAGGACGGATGCCTACGAGCAGTACTTC. Its translation: CAGIGRTDAYEQYF.

The chain combines TRBV6-1 with TRBJ1-5, with D possibly TRBD1 on 6 matching bases. The CDR3 runs to 16 residues. V lost 0 bases and J 5 bases, leaving 14 bases between the germline ends. CDR1 is MNHNS and CDR2 is SASEGT in the germline V gene. The CDR3 spells CASSEALRDTDQPQHF. DNA for the CDR3: TGTGCCAGCAGTGAAGCGCTTCGGGACACGGATCAGCCCCAGCATTTT.

The chain combines TRBV28 with TRBJ1-5; unclear D gene. V gave up 3 bases and J gave up 0 bases, with 9 bases separating them. This CDR3 region has 15 residues. Germline CDR1 reads MDHEN; CDR2 reads SYDVKM. The CDR3 DNA reads TGTGCCAGCAGTTTGGTGGGATATAGCAATCAGCCCCAGCATTTT. Translated, it gives CASSLVGYSNQPQHF.

Points on this clone: The sample holds other DNA sequences that translate to the same CDR3. The V and J genes are TRBV5-1 and TRBJ2-5; no clear D. The CDR3 has 14 residues. V lost 0 bases, J lost 2 bases, and 8 bases lay in between. Germline V gene data show CDR1 as SGHRS and CDR2 as YFSETQ. The CDR3 DNA reads TGCGCCAGCAGCTTGGGGACGGTGCAAGAGACCCAGTACTTC. This encodes CASSLGTVQETQYF.

The V and J genes are TRBV28 and TRBJ2-2; D might be TRBD2 (5 bases). CDR3 size: 15 residues. CDR1 and CDR2 from the germline V gene are MDHEN and SYDVKM. Trimming took off 6 bases at V and 0 bases at J, with 11 bases between the two ends. CDR3 amino acids: CASSPAGTNTGELFF. The DNA of the CDR3 is TGTGCCAGCAGCCCCGCCGGGACGAACACCGGGGAGCTGTTTTTT.

The gene calls are TRBV28 and TRBJ2-1, with 9 nucleotides matching TRBD2. The CDR3 covers 14 residues. Germline-derived CDR1 and CDR2 are MDHEN and SYDVKM. The CDR3 region has the DNA TGTGCAATCCCTGCTAGCGGGATCCCCAACGAGCAGTTCTTC. The encoded protein is CAIPASGIPNEQFF. The full variable domain, its missing parts supplied by reference TRBV28 and TRBJ2-1, is DVKVTQSSRYLVKRTGEKVFLECVQDMDHENMFWYRQDPGLGLRLIYFSYDVKMKEKGDIPEGYSVSREKKERFSLILESASTNQTSMYLCAIPASGIPNEQFFGPGTRLTVL.

The gene calls are TRBV3-1 (or the pseudogene TRBV3-2) and TRBJ1-3; the D is unclear. The V gene lost 1 base and the J gene lost 6 bases, with 4 bases spanning the gap. Germline CDR1 is LGHDT and CDR2 is YNNKEL (reference sequence). CDR3 length equals 12 residues. CDR3 sequence: CASSQAQNTIYF. The DNA for the CDR3 is TGTGCCAGCAGCCAAGCTCAAAACACCATATATTTT.

The chain carries TRBV5-6 and TRBJ1-1; D gene uncertain. Germline V gene data show CDR1 as SGHDT and CDR2 as YYEEEE. Trimming cost V 4 bases and J 3 bases, with 13 bases left between them. The CDR3 consists of 14 residues. The CDR3 coding sequence is TGTGCCAGCAGCCCCCTGGACGGCTACACTGAAGCTTTCTTT. Protein product: CASSPLDGYTEAFF.

This chain links TRBV4-2 with TRBJ2-2; D is possibly TRBD2 (6 bases). The germline V and J ends were trimmed by 0 bases and 6 bases, with 11 bases remaining between them. Germline lookup yields CDR1 LGHNA and CDR2 YNFKEQ. This CDR3 is 15 amino acids long. The CDR3 region has the DNA TGTGCCAGCAGCCAAGATCCGGAGGGTTCCGGGGAGCTGTTTTTT. It is translated as CASSQDPEGSGELFF.

This clone has only one observation. Relative to the germline gene, one junction end is altered; a read error may explain this. The chain has TRBV19 and TRBJ1-1, with no clear D. CDR1 LNHDA and CDR2 SQIVND come from the germline V gene (reference sequence). This CDR3 has 15 amino acids. The CDR3 spells CASSIEVNVRSEAFF. In DNA form, the CDR3 reads TGTGCCAGTAGTATAGAGGTGAACGTAAGGTCTGAGGCTTTCTTT.

Remarks on this clone: Because the CDR3's place on the DNA is in doubt, the DNA is left out and the CDR3 is given as listed by TCRdb. The chain carries TRBV27 and TRBJ1-4; TRBD1 is taken as the D call from the table, unchecked against the DNA. Germline V gene data show CDR1 as MNHEY and CDR2 as SMNVEV (reference sequence). The CDR3 length equals 15 residues, ends included. CDR3 residues: CASSSSQGADEKLFF.